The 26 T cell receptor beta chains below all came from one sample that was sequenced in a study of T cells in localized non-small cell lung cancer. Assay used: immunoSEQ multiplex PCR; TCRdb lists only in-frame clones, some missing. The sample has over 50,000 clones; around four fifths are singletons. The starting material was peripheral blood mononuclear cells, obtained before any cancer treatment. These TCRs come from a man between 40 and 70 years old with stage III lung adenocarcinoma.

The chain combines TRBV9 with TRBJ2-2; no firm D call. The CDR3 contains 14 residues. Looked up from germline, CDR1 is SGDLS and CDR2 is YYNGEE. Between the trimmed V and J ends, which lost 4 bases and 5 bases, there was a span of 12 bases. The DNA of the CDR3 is TGTGCCAGCAGCCTCTCCGCGGTGACCGGGGAGCTGTTTTTT. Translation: CASSLSAVTGELFF.

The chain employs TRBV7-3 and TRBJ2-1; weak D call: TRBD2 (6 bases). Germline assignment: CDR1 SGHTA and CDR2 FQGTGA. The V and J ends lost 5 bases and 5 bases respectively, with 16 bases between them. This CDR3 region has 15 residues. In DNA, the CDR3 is TGTGCCAGCAGCCCCGGGACTGTAATCAACAATGAGCAGTTCTTC. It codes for CASSPGTVINNEQFF.

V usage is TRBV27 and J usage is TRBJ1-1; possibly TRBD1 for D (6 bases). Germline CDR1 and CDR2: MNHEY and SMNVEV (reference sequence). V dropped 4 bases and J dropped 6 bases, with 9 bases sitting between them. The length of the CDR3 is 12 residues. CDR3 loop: CASSSDSAEAFF. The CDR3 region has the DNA TGTGCCAGCAGTTCGGACAGTGCTGAAGCTTTCTTT.

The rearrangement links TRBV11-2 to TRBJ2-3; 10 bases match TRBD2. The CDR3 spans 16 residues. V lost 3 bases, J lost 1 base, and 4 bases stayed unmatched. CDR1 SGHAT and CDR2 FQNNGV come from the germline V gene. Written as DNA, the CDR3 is TGTGCCAGCAGCTTCCTAGCGGGGGCCGGCACAGATACGCAGTATTTT. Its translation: CASSFLAGAGTDTQYF.

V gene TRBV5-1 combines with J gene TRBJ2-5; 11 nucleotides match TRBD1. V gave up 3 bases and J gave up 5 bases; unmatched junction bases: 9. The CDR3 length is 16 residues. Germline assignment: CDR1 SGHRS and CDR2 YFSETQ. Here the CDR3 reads CASSWGTGGKGETQYF. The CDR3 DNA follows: TGCGCCAGCAGCTGGGGGACAGGGGGAAAAGGGGAGACCCAGTACTTC.

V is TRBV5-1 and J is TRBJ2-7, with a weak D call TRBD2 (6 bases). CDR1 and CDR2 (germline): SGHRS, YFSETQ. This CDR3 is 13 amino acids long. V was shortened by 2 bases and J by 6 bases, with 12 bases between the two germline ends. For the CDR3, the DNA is TGCGCCAGCAGCTTCGGGACGGAGGGCGAGCAGTACTTC. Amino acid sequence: CASSFGTEGEQYF.

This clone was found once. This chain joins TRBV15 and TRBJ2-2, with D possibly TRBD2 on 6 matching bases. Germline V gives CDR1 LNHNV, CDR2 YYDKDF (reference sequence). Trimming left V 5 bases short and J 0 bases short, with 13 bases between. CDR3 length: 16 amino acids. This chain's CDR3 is CATSQAGAANTGELFF. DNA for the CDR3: TGTGCCACCAGCCAAGCGGGCGCGGCGAACACCGGGGAGCTGTTTTTT. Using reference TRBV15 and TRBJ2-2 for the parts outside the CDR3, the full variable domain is DAMVIQNPRYQVTQFGKPVTLSCSQTLNHNVMYWYQQKSSQAPKLLFHYYDKDFNNEADTPDNFQSRRPNTSFCFLDIRSPGLGDTAMYLCATSQAGAANTGELFFGEGSRLTVL.

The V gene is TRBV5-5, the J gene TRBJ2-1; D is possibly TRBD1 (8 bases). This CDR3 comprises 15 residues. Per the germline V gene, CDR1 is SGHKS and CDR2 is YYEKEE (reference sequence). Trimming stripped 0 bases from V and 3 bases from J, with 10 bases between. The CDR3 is CASSLDRGGYNEQFF. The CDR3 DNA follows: TGTGCCAGCAGCTTGGACAGGGGGGGCTACAATGAGCAGTTCTTC.

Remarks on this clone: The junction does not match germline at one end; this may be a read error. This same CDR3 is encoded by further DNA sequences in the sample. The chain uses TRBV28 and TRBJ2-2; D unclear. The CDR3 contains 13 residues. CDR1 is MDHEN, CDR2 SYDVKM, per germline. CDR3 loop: CASSTIDTGELFF. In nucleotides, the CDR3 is TGCGCCAGCAGCACGATCGACACCGGGGAGCTGTTTTTT.

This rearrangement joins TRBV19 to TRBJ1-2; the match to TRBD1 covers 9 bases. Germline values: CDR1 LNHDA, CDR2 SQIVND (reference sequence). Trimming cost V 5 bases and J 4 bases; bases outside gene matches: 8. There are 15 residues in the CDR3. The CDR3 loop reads CASSGGDRVVYGYTF. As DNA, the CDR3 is TGTGCCAGTAGTGGGGGGGACAGGGTAGTCTATGGCTACACCTTC. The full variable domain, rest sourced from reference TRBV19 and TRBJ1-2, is DGGITQSPKYLFRKEGQNVTLSCEQNLNHDAMYWYRQDPGQGLRLIYYSQIVNDFQKGDIAEGYSVSREKKESFPLTVTSAQKNPTAFYLCASSGGDRVVYGYTFGSGTRLTVV.

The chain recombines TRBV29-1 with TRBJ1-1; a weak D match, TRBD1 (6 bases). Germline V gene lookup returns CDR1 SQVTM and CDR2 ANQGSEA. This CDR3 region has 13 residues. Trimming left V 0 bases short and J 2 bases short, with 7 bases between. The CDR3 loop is CSVEEGANTEAFF. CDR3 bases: TGCAGCGTTGAAGAGGGGGCAAACACTGAAGCTTTCTTT. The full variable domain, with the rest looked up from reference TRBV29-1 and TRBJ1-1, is SAVISQKPSRDICQRGTSLTIQCQVDSQVTMMFWYRQQPGQSLTLIATANQGSEATYESGFVIDKFPISRPNLTFSTLTVSNMSPEDSSIYLCSVEEGANTEAFFGQGTRLTVV.

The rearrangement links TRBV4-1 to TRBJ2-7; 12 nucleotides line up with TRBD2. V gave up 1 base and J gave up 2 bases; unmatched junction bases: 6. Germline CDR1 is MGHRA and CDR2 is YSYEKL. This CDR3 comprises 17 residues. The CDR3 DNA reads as TGCGCCAGCAGCCAAGCCCCAGGACTAGCGGGAACCTACGAGCAGTACTTC. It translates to CASSQAPGLAGTYEQYF.

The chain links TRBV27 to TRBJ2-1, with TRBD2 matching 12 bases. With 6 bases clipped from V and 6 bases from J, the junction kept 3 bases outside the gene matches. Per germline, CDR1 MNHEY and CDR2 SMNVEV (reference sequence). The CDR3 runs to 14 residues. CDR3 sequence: CASRLGLAGNEQFF. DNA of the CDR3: TGTGCCAGCAGATTGGGACTAGCGGGCAATGAGCAGTTCTTC.

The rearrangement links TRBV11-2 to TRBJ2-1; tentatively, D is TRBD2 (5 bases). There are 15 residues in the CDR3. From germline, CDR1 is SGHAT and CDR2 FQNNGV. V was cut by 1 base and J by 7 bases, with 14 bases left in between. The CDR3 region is CASSLGGLLQNEQFF. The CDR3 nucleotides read TGTGCCAGCAGCTTAGGAGGACTCTTACAAAATGAGCAGTTCTTC.

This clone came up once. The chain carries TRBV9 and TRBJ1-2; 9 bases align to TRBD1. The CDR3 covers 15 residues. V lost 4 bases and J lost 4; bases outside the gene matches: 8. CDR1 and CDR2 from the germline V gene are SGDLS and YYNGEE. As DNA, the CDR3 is TGTGCCAGCAGCCCACGGACAGGGGAGGCCTATGGCTACACCTTC. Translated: CASSPRTGEAYGYTF. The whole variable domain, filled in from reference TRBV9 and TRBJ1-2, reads DSGVTQTPKHLITATGQRVTLRCSPRSGDLSVYWYQQSLDQGLQFLIQYYNGEERAKGNILERFSAQQFPDLHSELNLSSLELGDSALYFCASSPRTGEAYGYTFGSGTRLTVV.

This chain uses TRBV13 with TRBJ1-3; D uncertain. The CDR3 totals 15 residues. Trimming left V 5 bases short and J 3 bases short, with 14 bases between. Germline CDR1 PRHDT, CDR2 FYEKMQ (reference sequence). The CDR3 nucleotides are TGTGCCAGCAGCGCCCGGGGTAAGAGTGGAAACACCATATATTTT. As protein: CASSARGKSGNTIYF.

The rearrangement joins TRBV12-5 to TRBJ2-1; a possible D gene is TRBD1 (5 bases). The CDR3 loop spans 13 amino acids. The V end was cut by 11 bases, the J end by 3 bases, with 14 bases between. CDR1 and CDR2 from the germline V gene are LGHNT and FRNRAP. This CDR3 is CAFTADSYNEQFF. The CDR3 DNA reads TGTGCTTTCACCGCAGACAGCTACAATGAGCAGTTCTTC.

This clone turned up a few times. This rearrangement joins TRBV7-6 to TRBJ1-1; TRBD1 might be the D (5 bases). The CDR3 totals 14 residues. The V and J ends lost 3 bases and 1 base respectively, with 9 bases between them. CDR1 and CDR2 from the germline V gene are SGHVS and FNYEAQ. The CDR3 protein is CASSFAGTNTEAFF. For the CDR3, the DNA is TGTGCCAGCAGCTTCGCAGGGACGAACACTGAAGCTTTCTTT.

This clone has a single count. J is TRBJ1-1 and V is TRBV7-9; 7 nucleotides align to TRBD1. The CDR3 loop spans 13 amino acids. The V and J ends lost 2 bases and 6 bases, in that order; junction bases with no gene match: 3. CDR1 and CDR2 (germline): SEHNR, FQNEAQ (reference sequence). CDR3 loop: CASSLRQGSEAFF. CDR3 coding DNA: TGTGCCAGCAGCTTACGACAGGGCTCTGAAGCTTTCTTT. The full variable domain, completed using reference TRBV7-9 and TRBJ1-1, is DTGVSQNPRHKITKRGQNVTFRCDPISEHNRLYWYRQTLGQGPEFLTYFQNEAQLEKSRLLSDRFSAERPKGSFSTLEIQRTEQGDSAMYLCASSLRQGSEAFFGQGTRLTVV.

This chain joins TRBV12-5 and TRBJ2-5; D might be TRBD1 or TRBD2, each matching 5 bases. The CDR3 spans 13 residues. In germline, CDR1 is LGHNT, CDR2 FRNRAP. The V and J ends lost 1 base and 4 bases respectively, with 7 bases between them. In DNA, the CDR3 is TGTGCTAGTGGTTTGGATGGGGGAGAGACCCAGTACTTC. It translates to CASGLDGGETQYF.

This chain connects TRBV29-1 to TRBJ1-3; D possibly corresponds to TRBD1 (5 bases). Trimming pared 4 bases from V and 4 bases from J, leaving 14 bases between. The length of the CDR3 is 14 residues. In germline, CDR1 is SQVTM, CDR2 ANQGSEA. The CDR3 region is CSVVRQGEGNTIYF. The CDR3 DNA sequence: TGCAGCGTTGTTCGGCAGGGTGAAGGAAACACCATATATTTT.

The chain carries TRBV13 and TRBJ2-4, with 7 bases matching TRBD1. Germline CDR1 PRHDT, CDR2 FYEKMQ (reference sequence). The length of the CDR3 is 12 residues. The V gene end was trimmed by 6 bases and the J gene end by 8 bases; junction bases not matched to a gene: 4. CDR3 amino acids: CASSPQGDIQYF. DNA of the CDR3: TGTGCCAGCAGTCCCCAGGGGGACATTCAGTACTTC.

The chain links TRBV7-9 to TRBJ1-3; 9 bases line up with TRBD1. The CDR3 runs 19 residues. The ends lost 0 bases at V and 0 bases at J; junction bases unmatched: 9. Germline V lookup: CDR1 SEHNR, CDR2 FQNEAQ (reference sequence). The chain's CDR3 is CASSLADRGWGSSGNTIYF. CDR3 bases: TGTGCCAGCAGCTTAGCGGACAGGGGATGGGGAAGCTCTGGAAACACCATATATTTT.

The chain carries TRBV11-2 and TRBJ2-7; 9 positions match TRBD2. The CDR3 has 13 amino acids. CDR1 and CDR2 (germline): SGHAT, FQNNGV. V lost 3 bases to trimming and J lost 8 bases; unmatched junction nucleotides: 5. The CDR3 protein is CASSFASGDKQYF. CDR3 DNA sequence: TGTGCCAGCAGCTTTGCTAGCGGGGACAAGCAGTACTTC.

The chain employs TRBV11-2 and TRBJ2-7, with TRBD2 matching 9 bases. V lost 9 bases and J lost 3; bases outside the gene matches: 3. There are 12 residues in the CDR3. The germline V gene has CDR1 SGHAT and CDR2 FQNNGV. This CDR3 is CASSGGIYEQYF. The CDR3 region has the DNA TGTGCCAGTAGCGGGGGCATCTACGAGCAGTACTTC.

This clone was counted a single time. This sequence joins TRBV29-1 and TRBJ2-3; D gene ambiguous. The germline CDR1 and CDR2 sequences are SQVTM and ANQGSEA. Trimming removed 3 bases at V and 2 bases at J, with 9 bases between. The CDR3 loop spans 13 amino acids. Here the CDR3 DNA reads TGCAGCGTTGACAACTATTTCACAGATACGCAGTATTTT. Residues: CSVDNYFTDTQYF.